The 29 T cell receptor beta chains listed next were all sequenced from one sample in a study of T-cell reconstitution after alpha-beta-depleted transplantation in children. The library targeted TCRbeta and was prepared with unique molecular identifiers. TCRdb fed the PCR reads into MiXCR, producing one record per CDR3 protein. The table lists 600,000 to 700,000 distinct CDR3 sequences, approximately 14% of them singletons. Sample: PBMCs, taken before TCRalphabeta/CD19-depleted stem cell transplant. These receptor sequences come from a girl aged 2 to 10 with congenital amegakaryocytic thrombocytopenia, due to receive a stem cell transplant.

This clonotype occurred a few times. The chain is built from TRBV12-3 or TRBV12-4 and TRBJ2-7; no definite D call. This CDR3 has 15 residues. The V and J ends lost 7 bases and 3 bases respectively, with 19 bases between them. The DNA for the CDR3 is TGTGCCAGCACCACCCAGGCCACCGGTGGCTACGAGCAGTACTTC. It codes for CASTTQATGGYEQYF.

This clonotype was seen repeatedly, ten times or more. The J gene is TRBJ2-1, the V gene TRBV20-1; D not certain. Trimming removed 5 bases from V and 1 base from J, with 9 bases in between. CDR1 DFQATT and CDR2 SNEGSKA come from the germline V gene (reference sequence). This CDR3 comprises 13 residues. CDR3 sequence: CSAPPVSYNEQFF. The CDR3 DNA sequence: TGCAGTGCTCCGCCGGTATCCTACAATGAGCAGTTCTTC.

This clonotype has ten or more counts. This rearrangement joins TRBV20-1 to TRBJ1-2; 8 nucleotides align to TRBD1. Per germline, CDR1 DFQATT and CDR2 SNEGSKA (reference sequence). The CDR3 length is 15 residues. The trim removed 2 bases at V and 6 bases at J, leaving 11 bases unmatched. CDR3 protein: CSARPPDRDWNGYTF. CDR3 DNA sequence: TGCAGTGCTAGACCCCCGGACAGGGATTGGAATGGCTACACCTTC.

The chain carries TRBV6-1 and TRBJ2-7; D is tentatively TRBD1 or TRBD2 (6 bases each). Trimming took off 6 bases at V and 1 base at J, with 25 bases between the two ends. The CDR3 covers 18 residues. Germline V gene lookup returns CDR1 MNHNS and CDR2 SASEGT. The CDR3 here is CASRVRSARGTRSYEQYF. CDR3 nucleotides: TGTGCCAGCAGGGTAAGAAGCGCCCGCGGGACACGGTCCTACGAGCAGTACTTC.

This clonotype was recorded at least ten times. The rearrangement joins TRBV10-3 to TRBJ2-3, with D possibly matching TRBD2 (6 bases). V was trimmed by 0 bases and J by 1 base, leaving 17 bases between them. From germline, CDR1 is ENHRY and CDR2 SYGVKD. The CDR3 covers 18 residues. Written as DNA, the CDR3 is TGTGCCATCAGTGAGTCGACTCGGGGGTTTGGGGGCACAGATACGCAGTATTTT. This encodes CAISESTRGFGGTDTQYF.

This clonotype was observed many times. V and J are TRBV10-1 and TRBJ2-7; 13 bases align to TRBD2. The CDR3 extends over 17 amino acids. Germline CDR1 WNHNN, CDR2 SYGVQD (reference sequence). V lost 3 bases and J lost 4; bases outside the gene matches: 9. The CDR3 reads CASSDLRGTSGNYEQYF. The CDR3 nucleotides read TGCGCCAGCAGTGATCTAAGAGGGACTAGCGGGAATTACGAGCAGTACTTC.

In its sample, this clonotype was seen many times. The rearrangement joins TRBV4-2 to TRBJ2-7; TRBD2 matches 7 bases. V gave up 0 bases and J gave up 6 bases; unmatched junction bases: 11. There are 16 residues in the CDR3. CDR1 is LGHNA, CDR2 YNFKEQ, per germline. The CDR3 DNA reads as TGTGCCAGCAGCCAAGACGTAGGGAGGGCCTATAGCGAGCAGTACTTC. It translates to CASSQDVGRAYSEQYF.

This clonotype showed up many times. This chain links TRBV12-3 or TRBV12-4 with TRBJ2-3, with D hard to call. The length of the CDR3 is 14 residues. V was shortened by 7 bases and J by 0 bases, with 11 bases between the two germline ends. CDR3: CASTPDGSTDTQYF. The CDR3 nucleotides read TGTGCCAGCACCCCAGATGGTAGCACAGATACGCAGTATTTT.

This clonotype was recorded at least ten times. The rearrangement links TRBV29-1 to TRBJ2-5; 8 nucleotides agree with TRBD2. Trimming removed 1 base from V and 7 bases from J; junction bases left unmatched: 8. CDR1 and CDR2 from the germline V gene are SQVTM and ANQGSEA. CDR3 size: 14 residues. The CDR3 is CSVEAPGSGGTQYF. The CDR3 DNA reads TGCAGCGTTGAAGCACCGGGCAGCGGGGGGACCCAGTACTTC.

The chain links TRBV10-3 to TRBJ1-5; TRBD1 is a possible D gene (6 bases). The CDR3 runs 16 residues. The V and J ends lost 11 bases and 1 base respectively, with 21 bases between them. Germline CDR1 is ENHRY and CDR2 is SYGVKD. The CDR3 DNA is TGTGCCTCCGCGGGGGCGGGGGCTCCAAGCAATCAGCCCCAGCATTTT. Amino acids: CASAGAGAPSNQPQHF.

This clonotype was counted many times. This rearrangement joins TRBV10-2 to TRBJ2-7; D is ambiguous. Germline CDR1 and CDR2: WSHSY and SAAADI. Trimming took off 7 bases at V and 2 bases at J, with 15 bases between the two ends. The CDR3 runs to 14 residues. In nucleotides, the CDR3 is TGCGCCAGCAATAGGGATGGCACCACCTACGAGCAGTACTTC. Its protein product is CASNRDGTTYEQYF.

This clonotype was counted ten times or more. Here the CDR3 reads CATSDPSPRQESTGELFF. CDR3 sequence (DNA): TGTGCCACCAGTGATCCCAGCCCCAGACAGGAAAGTACCGGGGAGCTGTTTTTT. V gene TRBV24-1 combines with J gene TRBJ2-2; D possibly corresponds to TRBD1 (6 bases). The length of the CDR3 is 18 residues. Germline assignment: CDR1 KGHDR and CDR2 SFDVKD. Trimming cost V 3 bases and J 5 bases, with 21 bases left between them.

This clonotype was seen more than once but under ten times. The V call is TRBV12-3 or TRBV12-4, the J call TRBJ2-7; 7 positions agree with TRBD2. V was clipped by 3 bases and J by 2 bases; unmatched bases: 7. This CDR3 has 15 residues. CDR3 nucleotides: TGTGCCAGCAGTTTCCCCGCGCGGGGGACCTACGAGCAGTACTTC. Translated: CASSFPARGTYEQYF.

For the CDR3, the DNA is TGTGCCTGGATAGGGGCCTACGAGCAGTACTTC. Its translation: CAWIGAYEQYF. The rearrangement links TRBV30 to TRBJ2-7; D is perhaps TRBD1 (5 bases). This CDR3 region has 11 residues. CDR1 and CDR2 (germline): GTSNPN, SVGIG (reference sequence). Trimming removed 4 bases from V and 2 bases from J, with 6 bases in between. Based on the CDR3 plus reference TRBV30 and TRBJ2-7, the full variable domain is SQTIHQWPATLVQPVGSPLSLECTVEGTSNPNLYWYRQAAGRGLQLLFYSVGIGQISSEVPQNLSASRPQDRQFILSSKKLLLSDSGFYLCAWIGAYEQYFGPGTRLTVT.

The chain is built from TRBV4-2 and TRBJ2-1, with 8 nucleotides matching TRBD2. CDR1 and CDR2 (germline): LGHNA, YNFKEQ. CDR3 length: 16 amino acids. V was clipped by 9 bases and J by 3 bases; unmatched bases: 13. In nucleotides, the CDR3 is TGTGCCAGTAGGCGGGGGGCAATGTCACACTACAATGAGCAGTTCTTC. This gives the protein CASRRGAMSHYNEQFF.

This clonotype was observed at least ten times. The rearrangement uses TRBV4-1 and TRBJ1-1, with D unresolved. Trimming shortened V by 5 bases and J by 7 bases, and 14 bases separated the two germline ends. Germline CDR1 and CDR2: MGHRA and YSYEKL. The CDR3 has 13 residues. CDR3 sequence (DNA): TGCGCCAGCAGCACCACTCGGGATGGTGAAGCTTTCTTT. Its translation is CASSTTRDGEAFF.

For this clonotype: This clone may be a read error of a much larger clone one base away. This rearrangement joins TRBV7-9 to TRBJ1-1, with D perhaps TRBD1 (6 bases). Germline CDR1 reads SEHNR; CDR2 reads FQNEAQ (reference sequence). The CDR3 covers 17 residues. The chain's CDR3 is CASGLVSIQGRYTEAFF. The CDR3 DNA sequence: TGTGCCAGCGGCTTAGTATCCATCCAGGGGCGGTACACTGAAGCTTTCTTT.

This clonotype was detected only a few times. The gene calls are TRBV3-1 and TRBJ1-2, with TRBD1 identical over 8 bases. CDR1 is LGHDT and CDR2 is YNNKEL in the germline V gene (reference sequence). With V trimmed by 4 bases and J by 4 bases, 5 bases remained unmatched. The CDR3 is 14 residues long. In nucleotides, the CDR3 is TGTGCCAGCAGCCGGTCCGGGACAGGCTATGGCTACACCTTC. It yields the protein CASSRSGTGYGYTF.

This clonotype has at least ten counts. The rearrangement links TRBV20-1 to TRBJ2-1; 9 positions match TRBD2. J gave up 3 bases and V 1 base, and 13 bases lay outside the gene matches. CDR3 length equals 18 residues. Germline V lookup: CDR1 DFQATT, CDR2 SNEGSKA (reference sequence). The chain's CDR3 is CSARAPKSLAGLYNEQFF. The CDR3 DNA sequence: TGCAGTGCTAGAGCCCCGAAAAGTCTAGCGGGGCTCTACAATGAGCAGTTCTTC.

This clonotype was counted ten times or more. The chain is built from TRBV7-8 and TRBJ2-3, with 7 nucleotides matching TRBD2. The germline V gene has CDR1 SGHVS and CDR2 FQNEAQ. J was trimmed by 3 bases and V by 5 bases; bases with no gene match: 5. The CDR3 is 14 residues long. The CDR3 region is CASSAGASTDTQYF. The CDR3 DNA reads as TGTGCCAGCAGCGCGGGAGCCTCGACAGATACGCAGTATTTT.

This clonotype showed up many times. The chain uses TRBV12-3 or TRBV12-4 and TRBJ2-2, with 7 nucleotides matching TRBD1. The CDR3 runs to 16 residues. V shed 3 bases and J 6 bases; nucleotides not matched to a gene: 10. The CDR3 protein is CASSLESQGIPGELFF. The CDR3 DNA reads TGTGCCAGCAGTTTGGAATCACAGGGGATCCCCGGGGAGCTGTTTTTT.

The chain recombines TRBV20-1 with TRBJ2-1, with D tentatively TRBD2 (6 bases). The V end was cut by 3 bases, the J end by 2 bases, with 11 bases between. CDR1 and CDR2 (germline): DFQATT, SNEGSKA (reference sequence). CDR3 length equals 14 residues. The CDR3 protein is CSASHGSTYNEQFF. The CDR3, as DNA: TGCAGTGCTAGCCACGGGAGCACCTACAATGAGCAGTTCTTC.

This clonotype was detected a few times. This rearrangement joins TRBV12-3 or TRBV12-4 to TRBJ2-5, with unresolved D. The CDR3 is made up of 14 amino acids. Trimming took off 3 bases at V and 1 base at J, with 9 bases between the two ends. For the CDR3, the DNA is TGTGCCAGCAGTTTTTTCTTCGGCCAAGAGACCCAGTACTTC. Its translation is CASSFFFGQETQYF.

This clonotype came up a few times. The chain recombines TRBV28 with TRBJ2-7; D ambiguous. The V end was cut by 3 bases, the J end by 3 bases, with 9 bases between. CDR3 length equals 13 residues. Germline V gives CDR1 MDHEN, CDR2 SYDVKM. This chain's CDR3 is CASSFRALYEQYF. CDR3 nucleotides: TGTGCCAGCAGTTTTAGAGCCCTCTACGAGCAGTACTTC.

This clonotype was observed a few times. The rearrangement joins TRBV19 to TRBJ2-5; 10 positions agree with TRBD1. With 7 bases clipped from V and 4 bases from J, the junction kept 6 bases outside the gene matches. The germline V gene encodes CDR1 LNHDA and CDR2 SQIVND (reference sequence). The length of the CDR3 is 14 residues. CDR3 in DNA: TGTGCCAGTAATCACGGACAGGGGGGAGAGACCCAGTACTTC. Protein product: CASNHGQGGETQYF.

The chain joins TRBV30 to TRBJ1-2; D ambiguous. Germline CDR1 GTSNPN, CDR2 SVGIG (reference sequence). This CDR3 comprises 11 residues. Trimming took 3 bases from V and 4 from J, leaving 6 bases between them. CDR3 sequence reads: CAWRRGYGYTF. The CDR3 region has the DNA TGTGCCTGGAGACGTGGCTATGGCTACACCTTC.

The chain recombines TRBV19 with TRBJ2-2; 10 bases map to TRBD2. Looked up from germline, CDR1 is LNHDA and CDR2 is SQIVND (reference sequence). V shed 5 bases and J 5 bases; nucleotides not matched to a gene: 5. The CDR3 is 15 residues long. CDR3 in amino acids: CASSWTSGPTGELFF. Here the CDR3 DNA reads TGTGCCAGTAGTTGGACTAGCGGTCCTACCGGGGAGCTGTTTTTT. Based on the CDR3 plus reference TRBV19 and TRBJ2-2, the full variable domain is DGGITQSPKYLFRKEGQNVTLSCEQNLNHDAMYWYRQDPGQGLRLIYYSQIVNDFQKGDIAEGYSVSREKKESFPLTVTSAQKNPTAFYLCASSWTSGPTGELFFGEGSRLTVL.

The rearrangement joins TRBV5-5 to TRBJ2-7; D remains unclear. The CDR3 totals 16 residues. Germline CDR1 is SGHKS and CDR2 is YYEKEE (reference sequence). The V and J ends lost 0 bases and 2 bases respectively, with 15 bases between them. The CDR3 reads CASSLALYSLTYEQYF. In DNA form, the CDR3 reads TGTGCCAGCAGCTTGGCGCTGTATAGCCTTACCTACGAGCAGTACTTC.

This clonotype showed up many times. The chain couples TRBV20-1 to TRBJ2-3, with TRBD2 matching 10 bases. The ends lost 1 base at V and 3 bases at J; junction bases unmatched: 4. Germline CDR1 DFQATT, CDR2 SNEGSKA (reference sequence). This CDR3 spans 15 amino acids. The DNA of the CDR3 is TGCAGTGCTAGAGGTCCGGGACTAGCGACAGATACGCAGTATTTT. This translates into CSARGPGLATDTQYF.